The present T cell receptor (beta chain) was sequenced within a study of post-analysis software for immune sequencing data. Looking at the study overall: Patients with relapsing-remitting, secondary progressive and progressive-relapsing multiple sclerosis courses were all represented. Study-wide points: TRBV5-6, TRBV5-1 and TRBV20-1 were among 4 or 5 TRBV segments more frequent in patients than controls. Multiple sclerosis patients showed significantly lower normalized Chao1 diversity than controls did.

Researchers reported that TCR beta cDNA libraries carried unique molecular identifiers. One entry per CDR3 protein results from TCRdb running MiXCR on the PCR reads. This table has about 210,000 distinct CDR3 sequences, around 30% appearing once. Ten or more counts support this clonotype. What it binds is unknown. Per germline, CDR1 DFQATT and CDR2 SNEGSKA (reference sequence). V was clipped by 1 base and J by 4 bases; unmatched bases: 4. This CDR3 comprises 13 residues. Sequencing was performed on blood. The receptor was isolated from a girl aged 2-17 years with multiple sclerosis. V usage is TRBV20-1 and J usage is TRBJ2-7; the match to TRBD2 covers 7 bases. The CDR3 is CSARGLAAYEQYF. The DNA for the CDR3 is TGCAGTGCTAGAGGGCTAGCGGCTTACGAGCAGTACTTC.